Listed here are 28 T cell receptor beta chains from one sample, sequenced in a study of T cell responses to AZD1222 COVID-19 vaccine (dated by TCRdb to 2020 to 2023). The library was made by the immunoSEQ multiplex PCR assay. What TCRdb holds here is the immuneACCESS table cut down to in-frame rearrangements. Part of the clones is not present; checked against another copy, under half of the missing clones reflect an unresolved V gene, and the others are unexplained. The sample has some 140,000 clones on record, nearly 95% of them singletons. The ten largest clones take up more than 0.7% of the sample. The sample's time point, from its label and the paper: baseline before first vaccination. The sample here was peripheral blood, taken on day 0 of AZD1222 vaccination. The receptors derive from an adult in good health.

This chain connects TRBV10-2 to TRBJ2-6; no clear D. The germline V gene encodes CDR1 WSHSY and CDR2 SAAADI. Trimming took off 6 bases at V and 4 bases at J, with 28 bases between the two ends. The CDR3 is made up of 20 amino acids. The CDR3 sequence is CASSLSAWDWVTRGANVLTF. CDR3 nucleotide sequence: TGCGCCAGCAGCCTCTCAGCCTGGGATTGGGTGACGAGAGGGGCCAACGTCCTGACTTTC.

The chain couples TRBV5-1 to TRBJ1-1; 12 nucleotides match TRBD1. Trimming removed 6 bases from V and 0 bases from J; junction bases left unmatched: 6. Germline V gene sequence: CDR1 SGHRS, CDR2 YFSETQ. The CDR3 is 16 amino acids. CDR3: CASNPGQGAMNTEAFF. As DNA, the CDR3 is TGCGCCAGCAACCCGGGACAGGGGGCCATGAACACTGAAGCTTTCTTT.

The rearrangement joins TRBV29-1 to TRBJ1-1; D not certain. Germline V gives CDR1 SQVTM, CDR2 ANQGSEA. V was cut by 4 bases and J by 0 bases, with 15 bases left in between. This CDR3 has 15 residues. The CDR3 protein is CSVAPGWGMNTEAFF. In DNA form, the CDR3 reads TGCAGCGTTGCTCCGGGTTGGGGAATGAACACTGAAGCTTTCTTT.

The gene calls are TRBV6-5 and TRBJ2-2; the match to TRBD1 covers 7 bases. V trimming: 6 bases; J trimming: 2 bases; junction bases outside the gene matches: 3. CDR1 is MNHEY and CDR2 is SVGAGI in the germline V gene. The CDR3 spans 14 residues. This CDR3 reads CASRQGLNTGELFF. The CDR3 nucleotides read TGTGCCAGCAGACAGGGGTTAAACACCGGGGAGCTGTTTTTT.

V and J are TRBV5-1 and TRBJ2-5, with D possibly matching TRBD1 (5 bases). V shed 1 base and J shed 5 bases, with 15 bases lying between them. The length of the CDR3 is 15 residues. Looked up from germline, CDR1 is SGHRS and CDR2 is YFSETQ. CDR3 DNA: TGCGCCAGCAGCTTGTCGTCGTGGCCAGGGGAGACCCAGTACTTC. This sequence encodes CASSLSSWPGETQYF.

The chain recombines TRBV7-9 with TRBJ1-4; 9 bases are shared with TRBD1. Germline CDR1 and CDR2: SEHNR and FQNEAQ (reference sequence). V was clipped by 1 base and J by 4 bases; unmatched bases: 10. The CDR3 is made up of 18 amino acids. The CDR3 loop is CASSLGLGQGGINEKLFF. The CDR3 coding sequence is TGTGCCAGCAGCTTAGGGCTGGGACAGGGAGGAATTAATGAAAAACTGTTTTTT.

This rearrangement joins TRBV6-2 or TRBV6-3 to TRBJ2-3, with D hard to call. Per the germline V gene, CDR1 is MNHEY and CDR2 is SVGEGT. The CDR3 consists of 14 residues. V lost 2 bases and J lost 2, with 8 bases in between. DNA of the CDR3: TGTGCCAGCAGTTACCGGACCGTCACAGATACGCAGTATTTT. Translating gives CASSYRTVTDTQYF.

The CDR3 nucleotides are TGTGCCAGCAGCTCCGGACAGGATCTTGAGCAGTTCTTC. Amino acids: CASSSGQDLEQFF. The rearrangement links TRBV11-3 to TRBJ2-1, with 7 bases matching TRBD1. V gave up 4 bases and J gave up 9 bases; unmatched junction bases: 6. Germline lookup yields CDR1 SGHNT and CDR2 YENEEA. The CDR3 is 13 amino acids.

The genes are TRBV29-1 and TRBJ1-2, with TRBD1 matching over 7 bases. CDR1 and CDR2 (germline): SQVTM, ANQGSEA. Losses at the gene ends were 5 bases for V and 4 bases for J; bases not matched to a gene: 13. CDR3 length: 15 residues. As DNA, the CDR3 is TGCAGCGTTCAGGGGGACCTACAGGGACTCTATGGCTACACCTTC. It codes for CSVQGDLQGLYGYTF.

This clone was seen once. CDR3 DNA: TGCGCCAGCAGCCTGAGGGGGGCTAATGAAAAACTGTTTTTT. Amino acids: CASSLRGANEKLFF. The chain links TRBV5-1 to TRBJ1-4; possible D gene TRBD1, 6 bases. CDR1 is SGHRS, CDR2 YFSETQ, per germline. The CDR3 covers 14 residues. V was cut by 4 bases and J by 3 bases, with 10 bases left in between.

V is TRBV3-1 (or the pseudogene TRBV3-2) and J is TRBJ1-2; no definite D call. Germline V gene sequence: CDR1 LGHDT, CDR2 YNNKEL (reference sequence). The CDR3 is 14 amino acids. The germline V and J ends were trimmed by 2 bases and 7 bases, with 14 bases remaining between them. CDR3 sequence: CASSQMTGSGGYTF. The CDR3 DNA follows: TGTGCCAGCAGCCAAATGACGGGGAGCGGTGGCTACACCTTC.

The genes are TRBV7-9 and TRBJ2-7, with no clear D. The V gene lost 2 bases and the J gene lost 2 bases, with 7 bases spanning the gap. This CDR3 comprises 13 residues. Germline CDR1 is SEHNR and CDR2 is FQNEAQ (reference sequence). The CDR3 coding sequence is TGTGCCAGCAGCTTACAACCGACCTACGAGCAGTACTTC. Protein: CASSLQPTYEQYF.

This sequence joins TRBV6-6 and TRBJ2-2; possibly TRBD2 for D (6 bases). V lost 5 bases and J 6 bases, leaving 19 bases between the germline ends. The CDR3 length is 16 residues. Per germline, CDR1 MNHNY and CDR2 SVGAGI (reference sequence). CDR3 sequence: CASSRSSAQNPGELFF. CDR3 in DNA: TGTGCCAGCAGTCGATCTAGCGCTCAAAACCCCGGGGAGCTGTTTTTT.

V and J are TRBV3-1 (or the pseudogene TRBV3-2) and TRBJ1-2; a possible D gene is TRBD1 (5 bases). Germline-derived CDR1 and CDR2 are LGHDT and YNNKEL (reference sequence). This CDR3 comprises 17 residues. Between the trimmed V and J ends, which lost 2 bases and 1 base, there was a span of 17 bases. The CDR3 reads CASSQLHLGPSNYGYTF. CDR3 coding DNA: TGTGCCAGCAGCCAACTACACCTGGGACCGAGTAACTATGGCTACACCTTC.

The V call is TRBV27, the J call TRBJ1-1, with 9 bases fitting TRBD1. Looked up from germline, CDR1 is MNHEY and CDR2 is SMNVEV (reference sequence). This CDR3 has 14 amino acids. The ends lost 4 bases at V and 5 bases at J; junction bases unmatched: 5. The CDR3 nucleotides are TGTGCCAGCAGTTGGATGACAGGGGGTACTGAAGCTTTCTTT. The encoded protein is CASSWMTGGTEAFF.

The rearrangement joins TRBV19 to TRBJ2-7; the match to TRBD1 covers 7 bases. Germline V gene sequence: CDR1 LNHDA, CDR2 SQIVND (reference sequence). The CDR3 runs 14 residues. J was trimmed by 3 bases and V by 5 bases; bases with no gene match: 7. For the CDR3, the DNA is TGTGCCAGTAGTTCCACAGGGGCAATCTACGAGCAGTACTTC. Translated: CASSSTGAIYEQYF.

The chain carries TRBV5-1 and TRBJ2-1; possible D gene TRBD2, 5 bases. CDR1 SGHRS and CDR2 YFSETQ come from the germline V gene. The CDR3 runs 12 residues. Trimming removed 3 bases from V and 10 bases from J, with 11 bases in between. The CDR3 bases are TGCGCCAGCAGCTCACTAGATTTCGAGCAGTTCTTC. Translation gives CASSSLDFEQFF.

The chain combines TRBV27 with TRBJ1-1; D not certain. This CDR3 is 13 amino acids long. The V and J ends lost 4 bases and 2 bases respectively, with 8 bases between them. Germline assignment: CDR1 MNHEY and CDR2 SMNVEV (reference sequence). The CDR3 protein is CASSYGVNTEAFF. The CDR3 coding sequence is TGTGCCAGCAGTTACGGGGTCAACACTGAAGCTTTCTTT.

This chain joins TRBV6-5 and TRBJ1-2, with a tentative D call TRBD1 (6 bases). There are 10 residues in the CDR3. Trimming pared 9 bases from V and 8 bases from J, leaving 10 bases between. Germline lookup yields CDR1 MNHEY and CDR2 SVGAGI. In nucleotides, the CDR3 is TGTGCCAGTGGACAGTTGGGCTACACCTTC. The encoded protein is CASGQLGYTF.

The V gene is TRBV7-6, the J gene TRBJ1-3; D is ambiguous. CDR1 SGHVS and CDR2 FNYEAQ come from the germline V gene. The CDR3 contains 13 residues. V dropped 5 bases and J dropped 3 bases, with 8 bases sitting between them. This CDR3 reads CASSLHHGNTIYF. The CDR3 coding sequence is TGTGCCAGCAGCCTTCATCATGGAAACACCATATATTTT.

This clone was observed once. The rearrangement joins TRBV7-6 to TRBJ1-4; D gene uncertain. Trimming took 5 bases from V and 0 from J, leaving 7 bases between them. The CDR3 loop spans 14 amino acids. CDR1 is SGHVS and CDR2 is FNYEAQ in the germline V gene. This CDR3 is CASSPLATNEKLFF. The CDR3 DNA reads TGTGCCAGCAGCCCCCTCGCAACTAATGAAAAACTGTTTTTT.

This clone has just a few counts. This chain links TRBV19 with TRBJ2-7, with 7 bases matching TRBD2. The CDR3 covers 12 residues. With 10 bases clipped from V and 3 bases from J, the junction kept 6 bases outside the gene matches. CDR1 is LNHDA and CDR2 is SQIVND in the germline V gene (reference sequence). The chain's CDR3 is CATLGEGYEQYF. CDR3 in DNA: TGTGCCACCCTGGGGGAGGGCTACGAGCAGTACTTC.

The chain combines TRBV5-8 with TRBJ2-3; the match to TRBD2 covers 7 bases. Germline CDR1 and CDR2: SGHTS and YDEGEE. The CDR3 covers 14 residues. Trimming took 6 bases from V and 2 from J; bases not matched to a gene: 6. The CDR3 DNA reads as TGTGCCAGCATCCTGGGACTAACCACAGATACGCAGTATTTT. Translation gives CASILGLTTDTQYF. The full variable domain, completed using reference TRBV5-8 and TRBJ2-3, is EAGVTQSPTHLIKTRGQQATLRCSPISGHTSVYWYQQALGLGLQFLLWYDEGEERNRGNFPPRFSGRQFPNYSSELNVNALELEDSALYLCASILGLTTDTQYFGPGTRLTVL.

The CDR3 coding sequence is TGTGCCAGTCGGGGGAGGATGGGGGCGTCCTACGAGCAGTACTTC. It translates to CASRGRMGASYEQYF. V and J are TRBV27 and TRBJ2-7; D possibly matches TRBD1 or TRBD2 (6 bases each). Trimming shortened V by 9 bases and J by 1 base, and 19 bases separated the two germline ends. Germline V CDR1 and CDR2: MNHEY, SMNVEV (reference sequence). The CDR3 covers 15 residues.

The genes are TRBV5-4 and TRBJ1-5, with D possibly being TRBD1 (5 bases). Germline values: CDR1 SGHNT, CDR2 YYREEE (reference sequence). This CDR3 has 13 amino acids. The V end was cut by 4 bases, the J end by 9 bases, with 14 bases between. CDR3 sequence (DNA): TGTGCCAGCAGCCACGGGGAGCAGGGGCCCCAGCATTTT. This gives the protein CASSHGEQGPQHF.

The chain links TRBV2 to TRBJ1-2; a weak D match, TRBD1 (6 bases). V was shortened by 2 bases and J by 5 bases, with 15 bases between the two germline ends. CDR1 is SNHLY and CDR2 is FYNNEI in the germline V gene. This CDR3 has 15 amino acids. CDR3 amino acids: CASSERERGAYGYTF. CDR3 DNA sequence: TGTGCCAGCAGTGAAAGGGAGCGGGGGGCTTATGGCTACACCTTC.

The CDR3 DNA reads as TGTGCCAGCAGCTCCTACGAGGGGAAAGGAGGCTACACCTTC. Protein: CASSSYEGKGGYTF. V gene TRBV7-9 combines with J gene TRBJ1-2; D is possibly TRBD1 (5 bases). Germline V lookup: CDR1 SEHNR, CDR2 FQNEAQ (reference sequence). CDR3 length equals 14 residues. Trimming took off 4 bases at V and 8 bases at J, with 17 bases between the two ends.

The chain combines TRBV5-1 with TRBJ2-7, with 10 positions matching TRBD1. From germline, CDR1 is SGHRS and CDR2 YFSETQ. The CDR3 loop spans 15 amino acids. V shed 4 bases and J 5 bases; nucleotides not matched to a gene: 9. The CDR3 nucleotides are TGCGCCAGCAGCATCCAGACAGGGGGCCAGGACGAGCAGTACTTC. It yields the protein CASSIQTGGQDEQYF.